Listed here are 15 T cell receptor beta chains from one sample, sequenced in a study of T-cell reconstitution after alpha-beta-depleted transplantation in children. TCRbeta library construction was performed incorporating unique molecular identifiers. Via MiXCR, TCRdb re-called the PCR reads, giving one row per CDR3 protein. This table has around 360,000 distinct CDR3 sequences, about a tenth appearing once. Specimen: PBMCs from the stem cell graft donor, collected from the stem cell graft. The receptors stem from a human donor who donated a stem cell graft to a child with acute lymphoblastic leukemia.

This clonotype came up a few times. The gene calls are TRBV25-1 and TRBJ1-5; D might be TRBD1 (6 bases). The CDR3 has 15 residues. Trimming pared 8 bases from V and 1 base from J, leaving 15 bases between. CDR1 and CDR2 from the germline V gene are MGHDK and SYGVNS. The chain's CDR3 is CASRPQGSSNQPQHF. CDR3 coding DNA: TGTGCCAGCCGACCACAGGGTAGCAGCAATCAGCCCCAGCATTTT.

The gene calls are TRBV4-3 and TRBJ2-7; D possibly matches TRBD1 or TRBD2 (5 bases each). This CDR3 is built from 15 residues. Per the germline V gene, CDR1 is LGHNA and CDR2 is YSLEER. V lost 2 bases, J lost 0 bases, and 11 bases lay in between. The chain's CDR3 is CASSQSPGTSYEQYF. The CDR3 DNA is TGCGCCAGCAGCCAATCCCCGGGGACCTCCTACGAGCAGTACTTC.

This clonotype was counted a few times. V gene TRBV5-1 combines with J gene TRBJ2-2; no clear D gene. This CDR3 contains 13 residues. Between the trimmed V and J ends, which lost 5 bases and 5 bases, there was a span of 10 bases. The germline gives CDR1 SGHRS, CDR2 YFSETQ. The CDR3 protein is CASSPYNTGELFF. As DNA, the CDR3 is TGCGCCAGCAGTCCCTACAATACCGGGGAGCTGTTTTTT.

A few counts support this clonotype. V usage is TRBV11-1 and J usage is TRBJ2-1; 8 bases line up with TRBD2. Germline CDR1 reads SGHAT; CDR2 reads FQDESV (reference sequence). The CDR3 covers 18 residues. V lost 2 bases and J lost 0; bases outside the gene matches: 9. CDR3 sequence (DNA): TGTGCCAGCAGCTTATCGAAGAGGAGCGGGAGCTCCTACAATGAGCAGTTCTTC. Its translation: CASSLSKRSGSSYNEQFF.

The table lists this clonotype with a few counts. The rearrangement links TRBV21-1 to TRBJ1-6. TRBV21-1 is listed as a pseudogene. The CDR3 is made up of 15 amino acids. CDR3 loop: CASSRTRSYNSPLHF. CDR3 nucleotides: TGTGCCAGCAGCCGGACCAGATCCTATAATTCACCCCTCCACTTT.

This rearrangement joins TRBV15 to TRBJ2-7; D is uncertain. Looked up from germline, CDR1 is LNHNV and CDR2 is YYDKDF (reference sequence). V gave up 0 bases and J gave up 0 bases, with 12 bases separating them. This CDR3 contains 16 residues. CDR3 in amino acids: CATSRDLLGHSYEQYF. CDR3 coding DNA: TGTGCCACCAGCAGAGATCTCCTGGGCCACTCCTACGAGCAGTACTTC.

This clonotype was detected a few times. The CDR3 nucleotides are TGTGCCAGCAGTCTAGGGACTAGATTCACTCCTACAGATGAGCAGTTCTTC. This codes for CASSLGTRFTPTDEQFF. The rearrangement uses TRBV6-1 and TRBJ2-1, with 8 bases that match TRBD2. From germline, CDR1 is MNHNS and CDR2 SASEGT. The junction had 17 bases not matched to a gene; V was cut back by 5 bases and J by 8 bases. This CDR3 spans 17 amino acids.

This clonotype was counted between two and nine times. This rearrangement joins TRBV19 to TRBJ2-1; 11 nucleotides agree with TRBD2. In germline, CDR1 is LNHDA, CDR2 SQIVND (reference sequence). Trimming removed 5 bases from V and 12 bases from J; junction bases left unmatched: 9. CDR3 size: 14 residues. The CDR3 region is CASSLSSGRALQFF. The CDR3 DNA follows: TGTGCCAGTAGTTTGAGTAGCGGGAGGGCCTTGCAGTTCTTC.

CDR3 protein: CASSQGRGGYGNTIYF. The CDR3 bases are TGCGCCAGCAGCCAAGGTCGAGGTGGTTATGGAAACACCATATATTTT. The rearrangement joins TRBV4-3 to TRBJ1-3, with no clear D. Between the trimmed V and J ends, which lost 1 base and 3 bases, there was a span of 13 bases. Looked up from germline, CDR1 is LGHNA and CDR2 is YSLEER. This CDR3 has 16 amino acids.

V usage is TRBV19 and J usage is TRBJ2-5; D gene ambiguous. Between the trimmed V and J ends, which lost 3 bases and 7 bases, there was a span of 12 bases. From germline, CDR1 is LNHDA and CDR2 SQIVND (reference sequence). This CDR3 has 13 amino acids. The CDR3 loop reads CASSMATPGTQYF. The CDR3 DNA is TGTGCCAGTAGTATGGCTACCCCGGGGACCCAGTACTTC.

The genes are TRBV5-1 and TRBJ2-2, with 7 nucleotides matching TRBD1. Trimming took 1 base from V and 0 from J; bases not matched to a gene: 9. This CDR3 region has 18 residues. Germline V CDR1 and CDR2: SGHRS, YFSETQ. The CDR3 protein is CASSLTGAPYSNTGELFF. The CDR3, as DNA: TGCGCCAGCAGCTTGACAGGGGCCCCATACTCGAACACCGGGGAGCTGTTTTTT.

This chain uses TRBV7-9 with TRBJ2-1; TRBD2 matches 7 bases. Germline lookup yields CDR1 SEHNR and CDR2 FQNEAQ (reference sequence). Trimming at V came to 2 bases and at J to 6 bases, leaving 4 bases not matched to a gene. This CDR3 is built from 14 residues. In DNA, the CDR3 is TGTGCCAGCAGCTTACTAGCGGACCTCAATGAGCAGTTCTTC. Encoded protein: CASSLLADLNEQFF.

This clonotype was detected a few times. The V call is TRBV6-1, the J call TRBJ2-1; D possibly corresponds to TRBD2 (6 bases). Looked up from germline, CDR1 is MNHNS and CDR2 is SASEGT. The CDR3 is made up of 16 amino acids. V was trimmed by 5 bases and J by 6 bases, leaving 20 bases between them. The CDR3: CASSPLGSADGNEQFF. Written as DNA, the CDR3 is TGTGCCAGCAGTCCCCTCGGGAGCGCGGACGGCAATGAGCAGTTCTTC.

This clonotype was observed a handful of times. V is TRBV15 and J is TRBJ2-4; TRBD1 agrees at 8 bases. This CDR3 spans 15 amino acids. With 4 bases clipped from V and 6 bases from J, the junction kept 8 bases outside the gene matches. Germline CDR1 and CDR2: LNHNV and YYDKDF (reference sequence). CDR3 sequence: CATSTRQGLGNIQYF. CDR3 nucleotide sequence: TGTGCCACCAGCACCCGACAGGGGCTGGGAAACATTCAGTACTTC.

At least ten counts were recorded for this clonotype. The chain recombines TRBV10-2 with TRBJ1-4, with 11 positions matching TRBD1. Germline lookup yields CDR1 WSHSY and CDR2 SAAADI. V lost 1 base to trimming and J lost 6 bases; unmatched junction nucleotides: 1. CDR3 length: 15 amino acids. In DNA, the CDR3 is TGCGCCAGCAGTGAGTGGGACAGGGGGTATGAAAAACTGTTTTTT. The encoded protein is CASSEWDRGYEKLFF.